Reported below is one T cell receptor (beta chain). Its antigen remains unknown. Time point noted: week 47, end of study. Each dose delivered 300 ug of mutant IDH1 20-mer peptide subcutaneously with imiquimod. Diagnosis in the donors showed new WHO grade 3 or 4 astrocytomas that were IDH1-mutant and ATRX-lost. The record originates from a study of a mutant IDH1 vaccine in newly diagnosed glioma. Whole-study context: The therapy given earlier, which was standard therapy, consisted of radiotherapy, temozolomide, or both, and most of the patients received both.

Method: immunoSEQ multiplex PCR; TCRdb's copy keeps in-frame clones and lacks some. The sample has tens of thousands of clones, around three quarters seen once. The germline CDR1 and CDR2 sequences are KGHSH and LQKENI. The CDR3 loop spans 12 amino acids. V lost 3 bases and J 4 bases, leaving 4 bases between the germline ends. The study's findings and limits: Pseudoprogression showed no apparent link to changes in top peripheral T cell clonotypes.

The sample here was PBMCs, taken from a glioma patient whose treatment included an IDH1 peptide vaccine. The V call is TRBV18, the J call TRBJ2-1; D not certain. The receptor was derived from a man aged 45-65 years with glioma. CDR3 nucleotides: TGTGCCAGCTCACCGCAGTACAATGAGCAGTTCTTC. As protein: CASSPQYNEQFF.